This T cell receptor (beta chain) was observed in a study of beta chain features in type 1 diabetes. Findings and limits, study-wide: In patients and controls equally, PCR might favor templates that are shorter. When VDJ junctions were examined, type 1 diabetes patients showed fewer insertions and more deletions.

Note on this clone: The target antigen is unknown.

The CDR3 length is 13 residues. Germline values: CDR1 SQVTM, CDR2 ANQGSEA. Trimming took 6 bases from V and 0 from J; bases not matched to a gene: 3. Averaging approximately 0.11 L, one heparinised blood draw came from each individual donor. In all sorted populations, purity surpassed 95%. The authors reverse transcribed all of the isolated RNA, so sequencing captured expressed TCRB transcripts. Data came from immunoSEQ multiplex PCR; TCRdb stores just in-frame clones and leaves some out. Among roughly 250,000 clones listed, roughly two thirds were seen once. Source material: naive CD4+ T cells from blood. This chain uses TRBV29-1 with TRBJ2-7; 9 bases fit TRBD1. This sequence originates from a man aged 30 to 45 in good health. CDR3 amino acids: CSVGQGPSYEQYF. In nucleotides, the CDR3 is TGCAGCGTGGGACAGGGTCCCTCCTACGAGCAGTACTTC.